The entry below gives a single T cell receptor (beta chain) sequence along with its context. The data were taken from a study of T cell changes during pregnancy in multiple sclerosis. Clones were sequenced by immunoSEQ multiplex PCR, and TCRdb holds only the in-frame ones, with some missing. The sample yields approximately 20,000 clones, about 87% seen once. Trimming removed 7 bases at V and 3 bases at J, with 18 bases between. The germline gives CDR1 MGHRA, CDR2 YSYEKL. CDR3 length equals 16 residues. This rearrangement joins TRBV4-1 to TRBJ2-2, with TRBD2 as a possible D gene (7 bases). This sequence originates from a female donor in good health, enrolled as a control in a pregnancy study. This material consisted of CD8+ T cells from peripheral blood mononuclear cells, taken after pregnancy. This CDR3 reads CASNQRRGRDTGELFF. CDR3 in DNA: TGCGCCAGCAATCAGCGTAGGGGGAGGGACACCGGGGAGCTGTTTTTT.